The sequence of this T cell receptor (delta chain) was determined in a study of gamma-delta chains in newborns, infants, children. By frequency in the sample, this clone is medium-sized. This CDR3 is also generated by other DNA sequences in the sample. V was cut by 3 bases and J by 0 bases, with 13 bases left in between. This CDR3 region has 15 residues. Germline V lookup: CDR1 GEAIGNYY, CDR2 EKD. TCRdb reanalysed the reads with CATT. Among 10,000 or so delta-chain clones listed, more than 20% were seen once. Input material: blood. The TCR was taken from a child who was a newborn, infant or young child, either healthy, febrile or measles-vaccinated (not recorded which). The V call is TRDV2, the J call TRDJ1; a weak D match, TRDD3 (5 bases). The CDR3 is CACDPLGPYTDKLIF. CDR3 in DNA: TGTGCCTGTGACCCATTGGGGCCCTACACCGATAAACTCATCTTT.